This T cell receptor beta chain was obtained from a study of T cells in Graves' hyperthyroidism and ophthalmopathy. It was RNA transcripts that yielded the amplified TCR beta CDR3 regions. Using the HTBI primer set, a first-round RT-PCR was run on the TCR CDR3. TCRdb re-called the multiplex PCR reads through MiXCR, storing one row per CDR3 protein. The sample shows under 350,000 distinct CDR3 sequences, approximately 15% of them seen only once. Clinical symptoms, serum thyroxine, TRAb, thyroid ultrasound and orbital computed tomography established diagnosis. Source material: blood. This TCR was sampled from a woman aged 55-70 years with Graves' ophthalmopathy.

This CDR3 reads CASSQNTALAKNIQYF. Here the CDR3 DNA reads TGTGCCAGCAGCCAAAATACTGCTCTAGCCAAAAACATTCAGTACTTC. This chain joins TRBV4-2 and TRBJ2-4; D call uncertain. The V gene lost 2 bases and the J gene lost 0 bases, with 11 bases spanning the gap. CDR3 length: 16 residues. Germline V lookup: CDR1 LGHNA, CDR2 YNFKEQ.